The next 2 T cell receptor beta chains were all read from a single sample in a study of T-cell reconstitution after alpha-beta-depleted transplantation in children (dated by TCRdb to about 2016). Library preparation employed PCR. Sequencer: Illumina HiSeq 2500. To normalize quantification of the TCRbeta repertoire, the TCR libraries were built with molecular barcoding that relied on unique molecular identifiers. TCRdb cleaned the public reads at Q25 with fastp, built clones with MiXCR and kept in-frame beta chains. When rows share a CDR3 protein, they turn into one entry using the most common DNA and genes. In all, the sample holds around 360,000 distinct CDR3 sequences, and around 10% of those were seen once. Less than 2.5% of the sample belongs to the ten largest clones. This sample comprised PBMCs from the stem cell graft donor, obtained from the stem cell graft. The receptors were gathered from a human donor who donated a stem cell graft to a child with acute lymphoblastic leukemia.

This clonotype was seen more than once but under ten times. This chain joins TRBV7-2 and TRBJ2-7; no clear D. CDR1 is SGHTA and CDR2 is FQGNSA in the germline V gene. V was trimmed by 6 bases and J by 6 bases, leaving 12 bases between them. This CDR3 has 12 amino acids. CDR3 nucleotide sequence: TGTGCCAGCAGTTTTCTGGTGGGCGAGCAGTACTTC. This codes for CASSFLVGEQYF.

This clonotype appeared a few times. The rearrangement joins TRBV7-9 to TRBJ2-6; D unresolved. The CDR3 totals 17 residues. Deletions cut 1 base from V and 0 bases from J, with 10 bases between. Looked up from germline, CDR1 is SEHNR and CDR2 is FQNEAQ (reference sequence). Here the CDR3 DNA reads TGTGCCAGCAGCTTAGGGGTAGGGTACTCTGGGGCCAACGTCCTGACTTTC. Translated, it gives CASSLGVGYSGANVLTF.